The 24 T cell receptor beta chains listed next were all sequenced from one sample in a study of blood T cell repertoires in COVID-19. Repertoires were generated with immunoSEQ multiplex PCR, while TCRdb's copy carries only in-frame clones and drops some. The table lists about 70,000 clones, approximately 89% of them singletons. Sequenced input: peripheral blood. The receptor source for this set is an elderly man with acute or convalescent COVID-19.

This chain uses TRBV5-8 with TRBJ2-7; D gene unclear. This CDR3 is built from 15 residues. Per the germline V gene, CDR1 is SGHTS and CDR2 is YDEGEE. The V and J ends lost 1 base and 0 bases respectively, with 11 bases between them. In DNA form, the CDR3 reads TGTGCCAGCAGCTTGTCCAACGGCGGCTCCTACGAGCAGTACTTC. Protein product: CASSLSNGGSYEQYF. Full variable domain (outside the CDR3, taken from reference TRBV5-8 and TRBJ2-7): EAGVTQSPTHLIKTRGQQATLRCSPISGHTSVYWYQQALGLGLQFLLWYDEGEERNRGNFPPRFSGRQFPNYSSELNVNALELEDSALYLCASSLSNGGSYEQYFGPGTRLTVT.

The chain links TRBV3-1 (or the pseudogene TRBV3-2) to TRBJ2-1, with 10 positions matching TRBD2. J lost 4 bases, V lost 0 bases, and 12 bases had no gene match. The germline gives CDR1 LGHDT, CDR2 YNNKEL (reference sequence). This CDR3 has 19 residues. DNA for the CDR3: TGTGCCAGCAGCCAAGATGGGGGGACTAGCGAGACCTCATACAATGAGCAGTTCTTC. This encodes CASSQDGGTSETSYNEQFF.

The chain couples TRBV6-2 or TRBV6-3 to TRBJ2-5, with 9 bases lining up with TRBD1. CDR3 length equals 15 residues. Trimming at V came to 5 bases and at J to 3 bases, leaving 7 bases not matched to a gene. Per the germline V gene, CDR1 is MNHEY and CDR2 is SVGEGT. CDR3 sequence: CASSPGTGLEETQYF. CDR3 bases: TGTGCCAGCAGTCCCGGGACAGGGTTGGAAGAGACCCAGTACTTC.

The chain has TRBV29-1 and TRBJ1-1, with TRBD1 matching 8 bases. Germline CDR1 is SQVTM and CDR2 is ANQGSEA. Unmatched junction bases numbered 10, after V lost 3 bases and J lost 10 bases. The CDR3 length is 13 residues. The CDR3 bases are TGCAGCGTTGACAGGGGGCGCGGGGATCGAGCTTTCTTT. This translates into CSVDRGRGDRAFF.

The chain employs TRBV6-2 or TRBV6-3 and TRBJ1-1; 12 nucleotides agree with TRBD1. Per the germline V gene, CDR1 is MNHEY and CDR2 is SVGEGT. V lost 2 bases and J lost 0; bases outside the gene matches: 4. The CDR3 runs 17 residues. The CDR3 DNA sequence: TGTGCCAGCAGTTACCCGGGACAGGGGGCCATGAACACTGAAGCTTTCTTT. It translates to CASSYPGQGAMNTEAFF.

The chain employs TRBV19 and TRBJ1-3, with D possibly being TRBD1 (5 bases). The V and J ends lost 3 bases and 4 bases respectively, with 13 bases between them. Germline CDR1 LNHDA, CDR2 SQIVND (reference sequence). The CDR3 sequence is 15 residues long. The CDR3 coding sequence is TGTGCCAGTAGTATGGCCAGGGACTCGGGAAACACCATATATTTT. It yields the protein CASSMARDSGNTIYF. Variable domain in full (rest from reference TRBV19 and TRBJ1-3): DGGITQSPKYLFRKEGQNVTLSCEQNLNHDAMYWYRQDPGQGLRLIYYSQIVNDFQKGDIAEGYSVSREKKESFPLTVTSAQKNPTAFYLCASSMARDSGNTIYFGEGSWLTVV.

This rearrangement joins TRBV4-1 to TRBJ2-1, with a possible D match to TRBD2 (5 bases). This CDR3 is built from 19 residues. Germline V gene sequence: CDR1 MGHRA, CDR2 YSYEKL. The V and J ends lost 1 base and 0 bases respectively, with 19 bases between them. Here the CDR3 DNA reads TGCGCCAGCAGCCAAGCAATCCCTGGCGGGCCTCACTCCTACAATGAGCAGTTCTTC. It encodes CASSQAIPGGPHSYNEQFF.

This clone was recorded once. The CDR3 DNA follows: TGTGCCAGCAGCCCATCTGTTGGGGGCTTTCAGCCCCAGCATTTT. Residues: CASSPSVGGFQPQHF. The rearrangement joins TRBV7-8 to TRBJ1-5; D may be TRBD1 (6 bases). Per the germline V gene, CDR1 is SGHVS and CDR2 is FQNEAQ. There are 15 residues in the CDR3. V lost 5 bases and J lost 6, with 17 bases in between.

The rearrangement links TRBV25-1 to TRBJ1-2; tentatively, D is TRBD1 (6 bases). The CDR3 totals 15 residues. The ends were cut back, 2 bases at V and 0 bases at J, with 10 bases in the middle. Germline CDR1 reads MGHDK; CDR2 reads SYGVNS. This CDR3 is CASSEVEGANYGYTF. The CDR3 DNA reads TGTGCCAGCAGTGAAGTCGAGGGGGCTAACTATGGCTACACCTTC.

The count of this clone is one. This chain uses TRBV18 with TRBJ2-3; no clear D. V was shortened by 0 bases and J by 0 bases, with 13 bases between the two germline ends. Germline V CDR1 and CDR2: KGHSH, LQKENI. This CDR3 is built from 17 residues. Written as DNA, the CDR3 is TGTGCCAGCTCACCACCGTACAGCACCCCTAGCACAGATACGCAGTATTTT. Its protein product is CASSPPYSTPSTDTQYF.

The rearrangement links TRBV28 to TRBJ1-5; possible D gene TRBD1, 6 bases. V dropped 5 bases and J dropped 7 bases, with 18 bases sitting between them. This CDR3 contains 15 residues. Germline V gives CDR1 MDHEN, CDR2 SYDVKM. The DNA of the CDR3 is TGTGCCAGCAGTCCTACCGGCAGGGGCGGACAGCCCCAGCATTTT. Protein product: CASSPTGRGGQPQHF.

This clone was observed a handful of times. In nucleotides, the CDR3 is TGTGCCAGCAGCCCCCAGGGCAGCGTGAACACTGAAGCTTTCTTT. Encoded protein: CASSPQGSVNTEAFF. The chain is built from TRBV11-2 and TRBJ1-1, with D perhaps TRBD1 (5 bases). The CDR3 runs 15 residues. V was cut by 5 bases and J by 0 bases, with 13 bases left in between. Germline-derived CDR1 and CDR2 are SGHAT and FQNNGV.

The J gene is TRBJ2-7, the V gene TRBV11-2; no reliable D call. Germline V gives CDR1 SGHAT, CDR2 FQNNGV. The CDR3 has 15 residues. Between the trimmed V and J ends, which lost 2 bases and 2 bases, there was a span of 13 bases. The CDR3 loop reads CASSLLSQVPYEQYF. The CDR3 DNA is TGTGCCAGCAGCTTATTAAGTCAGGTACCCTACGAGCAGTACTTC.

The chain uses TRBV2 and TRBJ1-5; D remains unclear. CDR1 SNHLY and CDR2 FYNNEI come from the germline V gene. Trimming pared 1 base from V and 5 bases from J, leaving 9 bases between. The length of the CDR3 is 14 residues. The CDR3 sequence is CASSEGLGDQPQHF. The CDR3 DNA follows: TGTGCCAGCAGTGAAGGACTGGGAGATCAGCCCCAGCATTTT.

The chain recombines TRBV9 with TRBJ1-6; the D gene is possibly TRBD1 (5 bases). CDR3 length: 13 residues. V lost 0 bases and J 10 bases, leaving 8 bases between the germline ends. Germline values: CDR1 SGDLS, CDR2 YYNGEE. In nucleotides, the CDR3 is TGTGCCAGCAGCGTAGGGGGCGCGTCACCCCTCCACTTT. Its protein is CASSVGGASPLHF.

The rearrangement links TRBV10-3 to TRBJ2-2, with TRBD1 identical over 9 bases. The CDR3 is 15 amino acids. In germline, CDR1 is ENHRY, CDR2 SYGVKD. The V segment lost 6 bases and the J segment 1 base; nucleotides outside the gene matches: 3. CDR3 coding DNA: TGTGCCATCAGCCGGGACAGGGTGAACACCGGGGAGCTGTTTTTT. It specifies CAISRDRVNTGELFF.

This clone was detected only a few times. J is TRBJ1-1 and V is TRBV10-2, with 8 bases aligning to TRBD1. Germline V gene lookup returns CDR1 WSHSY and CDR2 SAAADI. This CDR3 has 14 residues. After removal of 5 bases from V and 1 base from J, the junction contained 3 bases not matched to a gene. The CDR3 DNA is TGCGCCAGCAGTACACAGGGGGGGAACACTGAAGCTTTCTTT. It translates to CASSTQGGNTEAFF.

The genes are TRBV5-1 and TRBJ1-2; D is ambiguous. This CDR3 contains 15 residues. The ends were cut back, 0 bases at V and 4 bases at J, with 13 bases in the middle. The germline V gene encodes CDR1 SGHRS and CDR2 YFSETQ. Here the CDR3 reads CASSLAELGSYGYTF. In DNA form, the CDR3 reads TGCGCCAGCAGCTTGGCCGAATTGGGCTCCTATGGCTACACCTTC.

V usage is TRBV5-1 and J usage is TRBJ1-2; unclear D gene. The length of the CDR3 is 15 residues. CDR1 SGHRS and CDR2 YFSETQ come from the germline V gene. Between the trimmed V and J ends, which lost 4 bases and 3 bases, there was a span of 16 bases. The CDR3: CASSEAAIQDYGYTF. The CDR3 DNA sequence: TGCGCCAGCAGCGAAGCAGCAATTCAGGACTATGGCTACACCTTC.

V gene TRBV27 combines with J gene TRBJ1-4; D gene ambiguous. The CDR3 is made up of 16 amino acids. In germline, CDR1 is MNHEY, CDR2 SMNVEV (reference sequence). With 4 bases removed from V and 7 bases from J, the gap between germline ends came to 19 bases. The CDR3 here is CASSSLGEGVSEKLFF. For the CDR3, the DNA is TGTGCCAGCAGTTCCCTCGGGGAGGGTGTAAGTGAAAAACTGTTTTTT.

The chain couples TRBV5-1 to TRBJ2-5, with 7 bases lining up with TRBD1. The germline V gene has CDR1 SGHRS and CDR2 YFSETQ. V lost 5 bases to trimming and J lost 6 bases; unmatched junction nucleotides: 10. This CDR3 comprises 14 residues. The CDR3 DNA sequence: TGCGCCAGCAGAACGACTTACAGGGGACAGACCCAGTACTTC. Translating it yields CASRTTYRGQTQYF.

The chain joins TRBV7-8 to TRBJ2-2, with TRBD1 as a possible D gene (6 bases). The V end lost 0 bases, the J end lost 2 bases, and 10 bases lay between the germline ends. The CDR3 runs to 16 residues. CDR1 SGHVS and CDR2 FQNEAQ come from the germline V gene. The CDR3 nucleotides are TGTGCCAGCAGCTTAGCGAACAGGGTAAACACCGGGGAGCTGTTTTTT. Its translation is CASSLANRVNTGELFF.

The V call is TRBV6-6, the J call TRBJ1-6; 7 bases map to TRBD1. Germline trimming cut 11 bases from V and 8 bases from J; bases unmatched to any gene: 6. Germline V gene sequence: CDR1 MNHNY, CDR2 SVGAGI (reference sequence). The CDR3 is made up of 12 amino acids. DNA for the CDR3: TGTGCCGTTAGACAGGGTGATTCACCCCTCCACTTT. This translates into CAVRQGDSPLHF.

In this sample, this clone turned up once. This sequence joins TRBV14 and TRBJ2-1; 11 positions agree with TRBD2. Germline loops: CDR1 SGHDN, CDR2 FVKESK. The V and J ends lost 1 base and 9 bases, in that order; junction bases with no gene match: 11. The CDR3 runs to 17 residues. In nucleotides, the CDR3 is TGTGCCAGCAGCCAAGTGAAAGGGACTAGCGGAACGGGTGAGCAGTTCTTC. Translating gives CASSQVKGTSGTGEQFF.